The 5 T cell receptor beta chains below come from one sample, sequenced in a study of shared clonotypes between healthy human individuals. Generated by immunoSEQ multiplex PCR, the TCRdb table keeps only in-frame clones and is missing some. The sample contains millions of clones, roughly nine tenths of which appear only once. Sequencing was done on a sample of naive CD4+ T cells sorted from blood. The sample's subset: CD45RA+ positively selected. The receptor source for this set is a man younger than 30 in good health.

The chain couples TRBV5-1 to TRBJ2-2; TRBD1 agrees at 9 bases. V trimming: 5 bases; J trimming: 1 base; junction bases outside the gene matches: 3. CDR1 is SGHRS, CDR2 YFSETQ, per germline. The CDR3 loop spans 15 amino acids. The CDR3 spells CASRATGGNTGELFF. The CDR3 DNA sequence: TGCGCCAGCAGGGCGACAGGGGGGAACACCGGGGAGCTGTTTTTT.

Comment on this clone: Other DNA sequences in the same sample also yield this CDR3. CDR3 sequence reads: CASSLPYYQDRGTSEKLFF. The CDR3 DNA follows: TGTGCCAGCAGTTTGCCATATTACCAGGACAGGGGTACGAGTGAAAAACTGTTTTTT. V and J are TRBV28 and TRBJ1-4; TRBD1 agrees at 9 bases. Germline V gene lookup returns CDR1 MDHEN and CDR2 SYDVKM. The CDR3 is 19 amino acids. V lost 3 bases, J lost 7 bases, and 18 bases stayed unmatched.

The V and J genes are TRBV6-5 and TRBJ1-6; D is possibly TRBD1 (6 bases). CDR1 is MNHEY, CDR2 SVGAGI, per germline. The CDR3 has 16 residues. Trimming shortened V by 4 bases and J by 3 bases, and 13 bases separated the two germline ends. The CDR3 DNA is TGTGCCAGCAGTTCCCGGACAGCCCGCTATAATTCACCCCTCCACTTT. Translating gives CASSSRTARYNSPLHF.

This chain uses TRBV5-1 with TRBJ2-1; D unresolved. CDR1 and CDR2 from the germline V gene are SGHRS and YFSETQ. V gave up 3 bases and J gave up 6 bases, with 13 bases separating them. The CDR3 has 14 residues. CDR3 amino acids: CASSSFSDLNEQFF. The CDR3 DNA sequence: TGCGCCAGCAGCTCCTTCTCAGACCTCAATGAGCAGTTCTTC.

The rearrangement uses TRBV6-6 and TRBJ2-3; D uncertain. The CDR3 sequence is 11 residues long. In germline, CDR1 is MNHNY, CDR2 SVGAGI (reference sequence). V was cut by 4 bases and J by 7 bases, with 6 bases left in between. In nucleotides, the CDR3 is TGTGCCAGCAGTTCCATTAATACGCAGTATTTT. This codes for CASSSINTQYF.